Here is one T cell receptor (beta chain) with its context. The antigen is not known. The table came from immunoSEQ multiplex PCR; TCRdb's copy has only in-frame clones and leaves some out. In the table there are about 150,000 clones, 92% of which are singletons. This CDR3 contains 12 residues. Trimming removed 7 bases from V and 4 bases from J, with 10 bases in between. This sample stems from a study of T cell responses to AZD1222 COVID-19 vaccine. General study findings and limits: Close to half of all spike-specific TCRs reportedly target regions of the variants that are unmutated. Repertoire sampling happened only post peak T cell response. Only a handful of AZD1222 recipients, more than five in all, had baseline seropositivity. Donors were mostly white British, more females; clonal diversity possibly underestimated.

Sequencing used peripheral blood, obtained 28 days after the second AZD1222 dose. This rearrangement joins TRBV12-3 or TRBV12-4 to TRBJ1-2, with D perhaps TRBD1 (5 bases). The TCR comes from an adult who received the AZD1222 COVID-19 vaccine. The CDR3 region is CASTPGPYGYTF. DNA of the CDR3: TGTGCCAGCACCCCAGGGCCCTATGGCTACACCTTC.